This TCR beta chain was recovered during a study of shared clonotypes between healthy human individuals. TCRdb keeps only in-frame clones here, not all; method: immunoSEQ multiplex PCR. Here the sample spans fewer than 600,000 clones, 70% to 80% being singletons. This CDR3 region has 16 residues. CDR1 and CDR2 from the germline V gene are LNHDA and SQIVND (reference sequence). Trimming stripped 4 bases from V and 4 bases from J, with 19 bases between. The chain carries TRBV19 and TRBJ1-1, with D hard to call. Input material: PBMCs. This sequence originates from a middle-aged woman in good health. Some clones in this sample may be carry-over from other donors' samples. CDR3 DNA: TGTGCCAGTAGTAGTACGATAGACACACTTACCACTGAAGCTTTCTTT. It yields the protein CASSSTIDTLTTEAFF.